The 10 T cell receptor beta chains reported below all come from one sample, sequenced in a study of T cell responses to AZD1222 COVID-19 vaccine. Only in-frame clones appear in the TCRdb table, and some are missing; sequencing was by immunoSEQ multiplex PCR. The repertoire has 240,000 or so clones, over 90% of them found once; the top ten carry 0.55%. Sequenced material: peripheral blood, taken on day 0 of AZD1222 vaccination. All receptors come from an adult in good health.

This clone showed up just once. The sample holds other DNA sequences that translate to the same CDR3. V and J are TRBV28 and TRBJ1-3; 8 bases map to TRBD1. The junction had 3 bases not matched to a gene; V was cut back by 3 bases and J by 2 bases. Looked up from germline, CDR1 is MDHEN and CDR2 is SYDVKM. The CDR3 is 15 amino acids. CDR3 bases: TGTGCCAGCAGTTTTCCAGGGGGCACTGGAAACACCATATATTTT. Translation: CASSFPGGTGNTIYF. Supplemented by reference TRBV28 and TRBJ1-3, the full variable domain reads DVKVTQSSRYLVKRTGEKVFLECVQDMDHENMFWYRQDPGLGLRLIYFSYDVKMKEKGDIPEGYSVSREKKERFSLILESASTNQTSMYLCASSFPGGTGNTIYFGEGSWLTVV.

The chain joins TRBV4-1 to TRBJ2-7; possible D gene TRBD1, 6 bases. This CDR3 spans 14 amino acids. Germline CDR1 reads MGHRA; CDR2 reads YSYEKL. The ends were cut back, 1 base at V and 3 bases at J, with 10 bases in the middle. The CDR3 bases are TGCGCCAGCAGCCAAGGGCTCAGGGGCTACGAGCAGTACTTC. Protein: CASSQGLRGYEQYF.

The chain uses TRBV27 and TRBJ2-7, with D maybe TRBD2 (6 bases). V shed 0 bases and J shed 2 bases, with 14 bases lying between them. The CDR3 spans 16 residues. Germline V lookup: CDR1 MNHEY, CDR2 SMNVEV (reference sequence). For the CDR3, the DNA is TGTGCCAGCAGTTTATCGTGGCTAGCGAGCACCTACGAGCAGTACTTC. Translation gives CASSLSWLASTYEQYF.

V and J are TRBV29-1 and TRBJ1-1, with 10 bases lining up with TRBD1. CDR1 and CDR2 (germline): SQVTM, ANQGSEA. The CDR3 contains 13 residues. V lost 4 bases to trimming and J lost 11 bases; unmatched junction nucleotides: 10. Written as DNA, the CDR3 is TGCAGCGTTGTTGGACAGGGGGTTTGGACGGCTTTCTTT. This codes for CSVVGQGVWTAFF. The variable domain in full, completed from reference TRBV29-1 and TRBJ1-1, reads SAVISQKPSRDICQRGTSLTIQCQVDSQVTMMFWYRQQPGQSLTLIATANQGSEATYESGFVIDKFPISRPNLTFSTLTVSNMSPEDSSIYLCSVVGQGVWTAFFGQGTRLTVV.

The rearrangement links TRBV19 to TRBJ1-2; 7 nucleotides match TRBD1. Germline-derived CDR1 and CDR2 are LNHDA and SQIVND (reference sequence). Unmatched junction bases numbered 11, after V lost 3 bases and J lost 7 bases. The CDR3 runs to 15 residues. In DNA form, the CDR3 reads TGTGCCAGTAGTATCCTCACGACAGGGTTTGGTGGCTACACCTTC. It encodes CASSILTTGFGGYTF.

The rearrangement links TRBV4-1 to TRBJ1-2, with TRBD1 matching 9 bases. Germline trimming cut 1 base from V and 4 bases from J; bases unmatched to any gene: 7. Germline V lookup: CDR1 MGHRA, CDR2 YSYEKL. CDR3 length equals 16 residues. CDR3 sequence: CASSQGQGQGFYGYTF. The CDR3 DNA is TGCGCCAGCAGCCAAGGACAGGGACAGGGCTTCTATGGCTACACCTTC.

The J gene is TRBJ1-1, the V gene TRBV27; D gene uncertain. Germline assignment: CDR1 MNHEY and CDR2 SMNVEV (reference sequence). The CDR3 has 14 residues. Trimming stripped 2 bases from V and 4 bases from J, with 11 bases between. In nucleotides, the CDR3 is TGTGCCAGCAGTTTAGAGGGTTTGGGCACTGAAGCTTTCTTT. It is translated as CASSLEGLGTEAFF.

The CDR3 DNA reads as TGTGCCAGCAGCTTGGGACAGGGACGGGACAATGAGCAGTTCTTC. As protein: CASSLGQGRDNEQFF. This sequence joins TRBV11-3 and TRBJ2-1; TRBD1 matches 9 bases. Germline assignment: CDR1 SGHNT and CDR2 YENEEA. V lost 3 bases to trimming and J lost 5 bases; unmatched junction nucleotides: 5. The CDR3 totals 15 residues.

For the CDR3, the DNA is TGTGCCAGCAGCGAGGGGGAGTTCTACGAGCAGTACTTC. Amino acids: CASSEGEFYEQYF. This chain connects TRBV9 to TRBJ2-7, with D perhaps TRBD1 (6 bases). V lost 3 bases, J lost 3 bases, and 10 bases lay in between. The CDR3 length is 13 residues. CDR1 and CDR2 (germline): SGDLS, YYNGEE.

This clone was seen just once. This chain links TRBV29-1 with TRBJ2-3, with 7 bases identical to TRBD2. This CDR3 is 14 amino acids long. V trimming: 8 bases; J trimming: 4 bases; junction bases outside the gene matches: 12. Germline CDR1 reads SQVTM; CDR2 reads ANQGSEA. CDR3 protein: CSSAVGGSSDTQYF. In nucleotides, the CDR3 is TGCAGCTCTGCCGTGGGCGGGAGCTCAGATACGCAGTATTTT.